A selection of T cell receptor beta chains follows, all from one sample in a study of patients and donors after allogeneic stem cell transplantation. Each CDR3 protein is one row after TCRdb ran MiXCR on the RT-PCR reads. The sample holds under 170,000 distinct CDR3 sequences, 37% seen once. The sequencing sample was made of blood, either unsorted or a sorted T cell fraction (not recorded which). The source of these receptors is a human donor who was either an allogeneic HSCT recipient or a stem cell or donor lymphocyte infusion donor (not recorded which). It is not recorded whose cells these are; they may come from a transplant donor. The CDR3 runs from the conserved cysteine through the conserved F or W. Each record gives: CDR3 protein, CDR3 DNA, V gene, J gene, D gene, clone size. D genes are given only for firm matches. Only some rows state a clone size, as once, few, many or a class for expanded clones.

CATPAEGNQPQHF,TGCGCCACCCCGGCGGAAGGCAATCAGCCCCAGCATTTT,TRBV5-1,TRBJ1-5,NA,few
CASSLQGHTQYF,TGTGCCAGCAGTTTGCAGGGCCATACGCAGTATTTT,TRBV27,TRBJ2-3,NA,few
CASRKIGANEKLFF,TGTGCCAGCAGGAAGATCGGGGCTAATGAAAAACTGTTTTTT,TRBV12-3/TRBV12-4,TRBJ1-4,NA,NA
CASSPGTGTEAFF,TGTGCCAGCAGCCCCGGGACAGGGACTGAAGCTTTCTTT,TRBV12-3/TRBV12-4,TRBJ1-1,TRBD1,few
CASSFRDGSYNEQFF,TGTGCCAGCAGTTTTCGGGACGGCTCCTACAATGAGCAGTTCTTC,TRBV12-3/TRBV12-4,TRBJ2-1,NA,few
CASSSGTGVDNEQFF,TGTGCCAGCAGCTCCGGGACAGGGGTCGACAATGAGCAGTTCTTC,TRBV7-9,TRBJ2-1,TRBD1,NA
CASSLLTGNEKLFF,TGTGCCAGCAGCTTATTGACAGGGAATGAAAAACTGTTTTTT,TRBV7-9,TRBJ1-4,TRBD1,NA
CASLTVGETQYF,TGTGCCAGTTTGACAGTGGGAGAGACCCAGTACTTC,TRBV2,TRBJ2-5,NA,NA
CASSTPTGWTYNSPLHF,TGTGCCAGCAGCACGCCGACAGGGTGGACCTATAATTCACCCCTCCACTTT,TRBV7-8,TRBJ1-6,TRBD1,few
CATFNAGTLALHF,TGTGCCACCTTTAACGCAGGGACCTTGGCCCTCCACTTT,TRBV27,TRBJ1-6,NA,few
CASTQEETQYF,TGCGCCAGCACCCAGGAGGAGACCCAGTACTTC,TRBV5-1,TRBJ2-5,NA,few
CASSQTDNEQFF,TGTGCCAGCAGCCAAACAGACAATGAGCAGTTCTTC,TRBV12-3/TRBV12-4,TRBJ2-1,NA,NA
CASSPGGDHGYTF,TGCGCCAGCAGCCCTGGAGGGGATCATGGCTACACCTTC,TRBV5-1,TRBJ1-2,NA,NA
CASSLPRGLDQPQHF,TGTGCCAGCAGTTTACCTCGGGGACTGGATCAGCCCCAGCATTTT,TRBV6-6,TRBJ1-5,NA,NA
CASSPRRLLAGDGNEQFF,TGTGCCAGCAGCCCTCGGAGGCTCCTAGCGGGGGATGGAAATGAGCAGTTCTTC,TRBV3-1,TRBJ2-1,TRBD2,NA
CASTSGTPAYEQYF,TGTGCCAGCACCTCCGGGACTCCTGCCTACGAGCAGTACTTC,TRBV6-6,TRBJ2-7,NA,NA
CASSLVRLDTEAFF,TGTGCCAGCAGTTTAGTAAGGTTGGACACTGAAGCTTTCTTT,TRBV12-3/TRBV12-4,TRBJ1-1,NA,NA
CASGETGTGTEAFF,TGTGCCAGCGGGGAGACAGGGACGGGCACTGAAGCTTTCTTT,TRBV12-3/TRBV12-4,TRBJ1-1,TRBD1,NA
CASSGTGASNQPQHF,TGTGCCAGCAGCGGGACAGGGGCTAGCAATCAGCCCCAGCATTTT,TRBV4-2,TRBJ1-5,TRBD1,few
CASRPTVQNTEAFF,TGTGCCAGCAGACCGACAGTCCAGAACACTGAAGCTTTCTTT,TRBV12-3/TRBV12-4,TRBJ1-1,NA,few
CASSQLNTEAFF,TGTGCCAGCAGCCAGTTGAACACTGAAGCTTTCTTT,TRBV6-6,TRBJ1-1,NA,NA
CAISEMRGLEGDTQYF,TGTGCCATCAGTGAGATGCGGGGGCTGGAGGGAGATACGCAGTATTTT,TRBV10-3,TRBJ2-3,NA,few
CASSIWGEQYF,TGTGCCAGCAGTATATGGGGCGAGCAGTACTTC,TRBV12-3/TRBV12-4,TRBJ2-7,NA,NA
CSARQQGYNSPLHF,TGCAGTGCCAGACAACAGGGTTATAATTCACCCCTCCACTTT,TRBV20-1,TRBJ1-6,NA,NA
CASSLDRTGPVATNEKLFF,TGTGCCAGCAGCTTAGACCGGACAGGTCCCGTTGCAACTAATGAAAAACTGTTTTTT,TRBV7-2,TRBJ1-4,TRBD1,few
CAISGPDRPPNSPLHF,TGTGCCATCAGTGGGCCGGACCGACCCCCTAATTCACCCCTCCACTTT,TRBV10-3,TRBJ1-6,NA,NA
CASSPTGTEGEKLFF,TGTGCCAGCAGCCCCACCGGGACAGAGGGGGAAAAACTGTTTTTT,TRBV7-2,TRBJ1-4,TRBD1,few